This T cell receptor (beta chain) came from a study of blood T cell repertoires in COVID-19. In the study overall: PBMCs, B-cell-depleted T cells, or T cells provided the cDNA or gDNA that made up the material.

Measured with immunoSEQ multiplex PCR; TCRdb has only the in-frame clones, and not every one. The sample has a few hundred thousand clones; about 85% are singletons. The CDR3 has 16 residues. The germline gives CDR1 LGHNT, CDR2 FRNRAP. Trimming took 6 bases from V and 4 from J; bases not matched to a gene: 10. Across about 22 US areas, participants ranged in age from about 18 to 89 years. Cohort placement rested on clinical history that participants reported themselves. The gene calls are TRBV12-5 and TRBJ2-3; 10 bases fit TRBD2. The origin of this receptor is a woman aged 45 to 65 who had been exposed to COVID-19. Sequenced: PBMCs or T cells enriched from blood (not recorded which). CDR3 DNA sequence: TGTGCTAGTGGCTTATCCGTAGCGGGGGGCGCAGATACGCAGTATTTT. It translates to CASGLSVAGGADTQYF.